The T cell receptor beta chain under discussion was sequenced for a study of brain T cells in children with intractable seizures. Sequencing was performed with immunoSEQ multiplex PCR; in TCRdb, only in-frame clones are kept and a portion is missing. This table holds about 340,000 clones, about 93% found once. Stated time point: blood from clinic visit 5 months post-surgery; TSC patient then seizure free. Patients received at least one anti-epileptic drug before surgery. This TCR came from a boy in the first two years of life with tuberous sclerosis and intractable seizures. Material: peripheral blood, obtained roughly 5 months after surgery.

Written as DNA, the CDR3 is TGTGCCAGCAGTCTGAGGACACTCGCGAACACCGGGGAGCTGTTTTTT. Amino acid sequence: CASSLRTLANTGELFF. The V gene is TRBV3-1 (or the pseudogene TRBV3-2), the J gene TRBJ2-2; possibly TRBD1 for D (5 bases). The CDR3 runs 16 residues. Deletions cut 6 bases from V and 0 bases from J, with 14 bases between. The germline V gene encodes CDR1 LGHDT and CDR2 YNNKEL (reference sequence).